This is a list of T cell receptor beta chains from one sample in a study of blood T cell repertoires in COVID-19. Libraries were prepared by immunoSEQ multiplex PCR; TCRdb keeps only in-frame clonotypes and omits some of them. The sample yields about 240,000 clones, roughly four fifths seen once. Sequencing input: peripheral blood. These receptors were obtained from a woman between 55 and 75 years old with active or convalescent COVID-19. CDR3s include the opening cysteine and the closing phenylalanine or tryptophan. A D gene is named only where the DNA matches it firmly. Clone sizes are given selectively: once, few, many, or a class where the clone is expanded.

clone_size: .; v_call: TRBV5-8; cdr3_length: 15; d_call: TRBD1; j_call: TRBJ2-7; cdr3_nt: TGTGCCAGCACCCTCCCGGGACAGGGGACTTACGAGCAGTACTTC; cdr3_aa: CASTLPGQGTYEQYF
clone_size: .; v_call: TRBV7-8; cdr3_length: 12; d_call: .; j_call: TRBJ1-2; cdr3_nt: TGTGCCAGCAGCCCGACAGCGGGGGGCTACACCTTC; cdr3_aa: CASSPTAGGYTF
clone_size: .; v_call: TRBV30; cdr3_length: 15; d_call: TRBD1; j_call: TRBJ1-2; cdr3_nt: TGTGCCTCCCCCAGAACCGGGACAGGGGACTATGGCTACACCTTC; cdr3_aa: CASPRTGTGDYGYTF
clone_size: .; v_call: TRBV18; cdr3_length: 15; d_call: .; j_call: TRBJ2-5; cdr3_nt: TGTGCCAGCTCACAGGACGGGGGAAGCCAAGAGACCCAGTACTTC; cdr3_aa: CASSQDGGSQETQYF
clone_size: .; v_call: TRBV5-6; cdr3_length: 17; d_call: .; j_call: TRBJ1-2; cdr3_nt: TGTGCCAGCAGCTCCCTCACCACAGGACGAGCTAACTATGGCTACACCTTC; cdr3_aa: CASSSLTTGRANYGYTF
clone_size: .; v_call: TRBV10-3; cdr3_length: 14; d_call: .; j_call: TRBJ2-1; cdr3_nt: TGTGCCATCTCGACCCGGGACACGTACAATGAGCAGTTCTTC; cdr3_aa: CAISTRDTYNEQFF
clone_size: .; v_call: TRBV6-5; cdr3_length: 11; d_call: .; j_call: TRBJ1-2; cdr3_nt: TGTGCCAGCACCCGGGGGTTTGGCTACACCTTC; cdr3_aa: CASTRGFGYTF
clone_size: once; v_call: TRBV29-1; cdr3_length: 11; d_call: TRBD1; j_call: TRBJ2-7; cdr3_nt: TGCAGCGTTAACAGGGGGCTTGAGCAGTACTTC; cdr3_aa: CSVNRGLEQYF
clone_size: few; v_call: TRBV7-2; cdr3_length: 15; d_call: .; j_call: TRBJ1-6; cdr3_nt: TGTGCCAGCAGCTTCTCCGTGCAGGGTCATTCACCCCTCCACTTT; cdr3_aa: CASSFSVQGHSPLHF
clone_size: .; v_call: TRBV5-1; cdr3_length: 12; d_call: .; j_call: TRBJ2-7; cdr3_nt: TGCGCCAGCAGTATCCTCTCGGGCGAGCAGTACTTC; cdr3_aa: CASSILSGEQYF
clone_size: .; v_call: TRBV10-1; cdr3_length: 17; d_call: TRBD2; j_call: TRBJ2-1; cdr3_nt: TGCGCCAGCAGTGAGCCCACGGGGGGTGGATCCTACAATGAGCAGTTCTTC; cdr3_aa: CASSEPTGGGSYNEQFF
clone_size: .; v_call: TRBV3-1/TRBV3-2; cdr3_length: 16; d_call: TRBD2; j_call: TRBJ2-5; cdr3_nt: TGTGCCAGCAGCCTCCGGACTAGCGGGGAAGGGGAGACCCAGTACTTC; cdr3_aa: CASSLRTSGEGETQYF
clone_size: .; v_call: TRBV27; cdr3_length: 13; d_call: .; j_call: TRBJ1-2; cdr3_nt: TGTGCCAGCGGGCGGGGTGGAAGATATGGCTACACCTTC; cdr3_aa: CASGRGGRYGYTF
clone_size: .; v_call: TRBV19; cdr3_length: 15; d_call: .; j_call: TRBJ1-4; cdr3_nt: TGTGCCAGTTCCACCCCGGGCGAGGGAAATGAAAAACTGTTTTTT; cdr3_aa: CASSTPGEGNEKLFF
clone_size: .; v_call: TRBV7-3; cdr3_length: 15; d_call: TRBD2; j_call: TRBJ2-3; cdr3_nt: TGTGCCAGCAGCTCGCGGCTAGCGGTCACAGATACGCAGTATTTT; cdr3_aa: CASSSRLAVTDTQYF
clone_size: .; v_call: TRBV24-1; cdr3_length: 15; d_call: .; j_call: TRBJ1-2; cdr3_nt: TGTGCCACCAGTGATTCCCTCTCGGGTCAACGGGGCTACACCTTC; cdr3_aa: CATSDSLSGQRGYTF
clone_size: .; v_call: TRBV3-1/TRBV3-2; cdr3_length: 19; d_call: TRBD2; j_call: TRBJ2-5; cdr3_nt: TGTGCCAGCAGCCACTCCGGGACTAGCGGGGGGGCCGACGGGGAGACCCAGTACTTC; cdr3_aa: CASSHSGTSGGADGETQYF
clone_size: .; v_call: TRBV30; cdr3_length: 13; d_call: .; j_call: TRBJ1-5; cdr3_nt: TGTGCTTCCTCACGGGGTTCCGATCAGCCCCAGCATTTT; cdr3_aa: CASSRGSDQPQHF
clone_size: .; v_call: TRBV9; cdr3_length: 15; d_call: TRBD2; j_call: TRBJ2-1; cdr3_nt: TGTGCCAGCAGCGCACTAGCGGGGGGTTACAATGAGCAGTTCTTC; cdr3_aa: CASSALAGGYNEQFF